Presented here are 28 T cell receptor beta chains from one specimen sequenced in a study of cytomegalovirus exposure and HLA in healthy donors. In the PCR, 60 Vbeta and 13 Jbeta primers were used. Using immunoSEQ multiplex PCR, the repertoire was profiled, and TCRdb retains in-frame clones only, with some absent. The table lists 160,000 or so clones, roughly 80% of them singletons. Sequencing input: PBMCs. These receptors all stem from a man aged 30 to 39 in good health and CMV-seropositive.

This sequence joins TRBV29-1 and TRBJ1-1, with D possibly matching TRBD1 (5 bases). Trimming removed 3 bases at V and 3 bases at J, with 8 bases between. This CDR3 spans 12 amino acids. Looked up from germline, CDR1 is SQVTM and CDR2 is ANQGSEA. DNA of the CDR3: TGCAGCGTTGACAGGGAGGACACTGAAGCTTTCTTT. Translated, it gives CSVDREDTEAFF.

This clone was counted a few times. The V gene is TRBV5-4, the J gene TRBJ2-1; perhaps TRBD1 as D (5 bases). The CDR3 spans 13 residues. The germline CDR1 and CDR2 sequences are SGHNT and YYREEE (reference sequence). V shed 4 bases and J shed 7 bases, with 12 bases lying between them. The CDR3 DNA reads TGTGCCAGCAGCCAGGACAACAGAAATGAGCAGTTCTTC. Amino acid sequence: CASSQDNRNEQFF. The full variable domain, rest sourced from reference TRBV5-4 and TRBJ2-1, is ETGVTQSPTHLIKTRGQQVTLRCSSQSGHNTVSWYQQALGQGPQFIFQYYREEENGRGNFPPRFSGLQFPNYSSELNVNALELDDSALYLCASSQDNRNEQFFGPGTRLTVL.

The chain carries TRBV2 and TRBJ1-5; 8 bases fit TRBD1. The CDR3 spans 15 residues. Unmatched junction bases numbered 6, after V lost 6 bases and J lost 2 bases. The germline gives CDR1 SNHLY, CDR2 FYNNEI. CDR3 loop: CASSYRGTGNQPQHF. CDR3 nucleotide sequence: TGTGCCAGCAGCTACAGGGGGACCGGCAATCAGCCCCAGCATTTT. Full variable domain (remainder filled in from reference TRBV2 and TRBJ1-5): EPEVTQTPSHQVTQMGQEVILRCVPISNHLYFYWYRQILGQKVEFLVSFYNNEISEKSEIFDDQFSVERPDGSNFTLKIRSTKLEDSAMYFCASSYRGTGNQPQHFGDGTRLSIL.

This chain joins TRBV4-1 and TRBJ1-6; D is uncertain. V was pared by 2 bases and J by 8 bases, with 7 bases between. The CDR3 is 13 residues long. Germline V gene sequence: CDR1 MGHRA, CDR2 YSYEKL. DNA of the CDR3: TGCGCCAGCAGCCAATCCGGGGATTCACCCCTCCACTTT. Protein product: CASSQSGDSPLHF.

The V gene is TRBV20-1, the J gene TRBJ2-7; no clear D gene. This CDR3 has 11 residues. V gave up 5 bases and J gave up 6 bases, with 11 bases separating them. Germline V gene lookup returns CDR1 DFQATT and CDR2 SNEGSKA (reference sequence). The CDR3, as DNA: TGCAGTGCTTATGGCCTGGTCGAGCAGTACTTC. It specifies CSAYGLVEQYF.

This chain joins TRBV4-1 and TRBJ2-7; 7 nucleotides match TRBD2. The junction had 3 bases not matched to a gene; V was cut back by 1 base and J by 6 bases. The CDR3 is made up of 13 amino acids. Germline CDR1 reads MGHRA; CDR2 reads YSYEKL. CDR3 coding DNA: TGCGCCAGCAGCCAAGCGGGGGGTAGCGAGCAGTACTTC. Translating it yields CASSQAGGSEQYF.

The chain joins TRBV7-2 to TRBJ2-2; a weak D match, TRBD2 (6 bases). Germline-derived CDR1 and CDR2 are SGHTA and FQGNSA. With 1 base removed from V and 2 bases from J, the gap between germline ends came to 17 bases. The CDR3 covers 18 residues. For the CDR3, the DNA is TGTGCCAGCAGCTTAGTTTTGTTACGGGGACTTAACACCGGGGAGCTGTTTTTT. Protein product: CASSLVLLRGLNTGELFF.

V and J are TRBV4-1 and TRBJ1-6; D ambiguous. V was cut by 2 bases and J by 8 bases, with 7 bases left in between. From germline, CDR1 is MGHRA and CDR2 YSYEKL. This CDR3 spans 13 amino acids. In nucleotides, the CDR3 is TGCGCCAGCAGCCAACAACAGTATTCACCCCTCCACTTT. Amino acid sequence: CASSQQQYSPLHF.

The sample holds a few counts of this clone. This chain uses TRBV7-3 with TRBJ2-1; the match to TRBD2 covers 12 bases. Germline values: CDR1 SGHTA, CDR2 FQGTGA. This CDR3 has 15 amino acids. V trimming: 4 bases; J trimming: 15 bases; junction bases outside the gene matches: 13. The CDR3 loop reads CASSSGLAGSAEVFF. In DNA, the CDR3 is TGTGCCAGCAGCTCGGGACTAGCGGGCTCCGCAGAGGTGTTCTTC.

The chain recombines TRBV10-3 with TRBJ2-7, with 12 bases that match TRBD1. This CDR3 has 14 residues. V dropped 3 bases and J dropped 6; count of bases not matched to a gene: 3. The germline V gene encodes CDR1 ENHRY and CDR2 SYGVKD. Here the CDR3 DNA reads TGTGCCATCAGTGATTGGGGACAGGGGGCCGAGCAGTACTTC. This gives the protein CAISDWGQGAEQYF.

The chain couples TRBV6-5 to TRBJ2-3, with TRBD1 identical over 8 bases. This CDR3 is 13 amino acids long. The J segment lost 3 bases and the V segment lost 8 bases, leaving 4 bases of the junction unmatched. Germline CDR1 MNHEY, CDR2 SVGAGI. Here the CDR3 DNA reads TGTGCCAGCGTTAGGACAGGGACAGATACGCAGTATTTT. Protein sequence: CASVRTGTDTQYF.

The J gene is TRBJ2-1, the V gene TRBV2; 12 positions agree with TRBD1. J was trimmed by 8 bases and V by 2 bases; bases with no gene match: 10. Germline V gene data show CDR1 as SNHLY and CDR2 as FYNNEI. The CDR3 runs 17 residues. The CDR3 spells CASSEPVGDRGRDEQFF. The CDR3 region has the DNA TGTGCCAGCAGTGAACCGGTAGGGGACAGGGGGCGTGATGAGCAGTTCTTC. Together with reference TRBV2 and TRBJ2-1, the CDR3 gives the full variable domain: EPEVTQTPSHQVTQMGQEVILRCVPISNHLYFYWYRQILGQKVEFLVSFYNNEISEKSEIFDDQFSVERPDGSNFTLKIRSTKLEDSAMYFCASSEPVGDRGRDEQFFGPGTRLTVL.

This chain links TRBV19 with TRBJ1-5, with D unclear. The CDR3 consists of 12 residues. CDR1 LNHDA and CDR2 SQIVND come from the germline V gene (reference sequence). V was trimmed by 2 bases and J by 4 bases, leaving 3 bases between them. The CDR3 sequence is CASSISNQPQHF. CDR3 in DNA: TGTGCCAGTAGTATATCTAATCAGCCCCAGCATTTT.

The rearrangement links TRBV30 to TRBJ1-4; D might be TRBD1 (6 bases). Germline V lookup: CDR1 GTSNPN, CDR2 SVGIG (reference sequence). This CDR3 has 13 amino acids. V lost 1 base and J lost 13, with 16 bases in between. The CDR3 reads CAWSADRLRGLFF. The CDR3 DNA reads TGTGCCTGGAGTGCCGACAGGCTAAGGGGACTGTTTTTT.

The chain carries TRBV4-2 and TRBJ2-3; 9 bases are shared with TRBD1. The CDR3 contains 15 residues. The J segment lost 4 bases and the V segment lost 2 bases, leaving 4 bases of the junction unmatched. Germline CDR1 LGHNA, CDR2 YNFKEQ. The CDR3 reads CASSQWDREADTQYF. The CDR3, as DNA: TGTGCCAGCAGCCAATGGGACAGGGAGGCAGATACGCAGTATTTT.

The chain employs TRBV28 and TRBJ1-3, with 8 bases aligning to TRBD1. Germline assignment: CDR1 MDHEN and CDR2 SYDVKM. Trimming cost V 5 bases and J 4 bases; bases outside gene matches: 4. This CDR3 is 14 amino acids long. In nucleotides, the CDR3 is TGTGCCAGCAGTACAGGGGGATCGGGAAACACCATATATTTT. Translation gives CASSTGGSGNTIYF. Drawing the rest from reference TRBV28 and TRBJ1-3, the complete variable domain is DVKVTQSSRYLVKRTGEKVFLECVQDMDHENMFWYRQDPGLGLRLIYFSYDVKMKEKGDIPEGYSVSREKKERFSLILESASTNQTSMYLCASSTGGSGNTIYFGEGSWLTVV.

Details on this clone: The sample carries other DNA sequences with the same CDR3. CDR3 protein: CAWSEQGDEKLFF. CDR3 in DNA: TGTGCCTGGAGTGAACAGGGAGACGAAAAACTGTTTTTT. This chain uses TRBV30 with TRBJ1-4; possible D gene TRBD1, 6 bases. The CDR3 totals 13 residues. Deletions cut 1 base from V and 8 bases from J, with 11 bases between. Germline assignment: CDR1 GTSNPN and CDR2 SVGIG (reference sequence).

The chain uses TRBV2 and TRBJ1-6; 8 bases map to TRBD1. This CDR3 contains 15 residues. Germline values: CDR1 SNHLY, CDR2 FYNNEI. V lost 5 bases to trimming and J lost 8 bases; unmatched junction nucleotides: 8. CDR3 sequence (DNA): TGTGCCAGCAGTCCCAGAACGACAGGGGATTCACCCCTCCACTTT. Residues: CASSPRTTGDSPLHF.

The chain couples TRBV5-1 to TRBJ2-1; D gene unclear. Germline values: CDR1 SGHRS, CDR2 YFSETQ. CDR3 length equals 11 residues. Trimming removed 4 bases at V and 5 bases at J, with 4 bases between. The CDR3 nucleotides read TGCGCCAGCAGCACAGACAATGAGCAGTTCTTC. This codes for CASSTDNEQFF.

This chain joins TRBV29-1 and TRBJ2-7, with 7 bases matching TRBD2. Germline assignment: CDR1 SQVTM and CDR2 ANQGSEA. Trimming removed 5 bases from V and 0 bases from J; junction bases left unmatched: 4. This CDR3 is 13 amino acids long. Here the CDR3 reads CSVKPGGSYEQYF. The CDR3 nucleotides read TGCAGCGTTAAACCGGGGGGCTCCTACGAGCAGTACTTC.

This clone has just a few counts. The chain is built from TRBV6-5 and TRBJ1-1; 7 positions match TRBD1. The germline V gene encodes CDR1 MNHEY and CDR2 SVGAGI. V lost 10 bases, J lost 7 bases, and 9 bases stayed unmatched. This CDR3 is built from 12 residues. The CDR3 here is CATHRGEGEAFF. In DNA, the CDR3 is TGTGCCACCCACAGGGGTGAGGGTGAAGCTTTCTTT.

The chain uses TRBV10-3 and TRBJ1-2; D may be TRBD1 (6 bases). Deletions cut 4 bases from V and 2 bases from J, with 11 bases between. Per the germline V gene, CDR1 is ENHRY and CDR2 is SYGVKD. The CDR3 is made up of 14 amino acids. The CDR3 DNA sequence: TGTGCCATCAGTGGGGGAACAGGGAACTATGGCTACACCTTC. Translated, it gives CAISGGTGNYGYTF.

V gene TRBV7-9 combines with J gene TRBJ2-3, with 9 nucleotides matching TRBD2. Per germline, CDR1 SEHNR and CDR2 FQNEAQ (reference sequence). This CDR3 contains 14 residues. Trimming took 6 bases from V and 6 from J; bases not matched to a gene: 7. This chain's CDR3 is CASRLGLAGDTQYF. The CDR3 DNA is TGTGCCAGCAGGCTTGGGCTAGCGGGGGATACGCAGTATTTT.

The chain couples TRBV30 to TRBJ2-7, with TRBD1 matching 9 bases. The V segment lost 2 bases and the J segment 5 bases; nucleotides outside the gene matches: 10. The CDR3 is made up of 15 amino acids. Germline CDR1 GTSNPN, CDR2 SVGIG (reference sequence). CDR3 sequence: CAWSKPGQGGHEQYF. In nucleotides, the CDR3 is TGTGCCTGGAGTAAACCGGGACAGGGAGGCCACGAGCAGTACTTC.

The J gene is TRBJ2-2, the V gene TRBV28; D ambiguous. CDR3 length equals 14 residues. V lost 4 bases and J lost 1, with 7 bases in between. Germline assignment: CDR1 MDHEN and CDR2 SYDVKM. CDR3 in DNA: TGTGCCAGCAGTTCCGAGAGGAACACCGGGGAGCTGTTTTTT. Encoded protein: CASSSERNTGELFF.

The chain employs TRBV9 and TRBJ2-2; D not resolved. The CDR3 has 13 residues. Germline loops: CDR1 SGDLS, CDR2 YYNGEE. V gave up 4 bases and J gave up 7 bases, with 11 bases separating them. The CDR3 loop is CASSFLGFGELFF. As DNA, the CDR3 is TGTGCCAGCAGCTTCCTGGGCTTCGGGGAGCTGTTTTTT.

The chain carries TRBV9 and TRBJ2-5; TRBD1 aligns across 7 bases. The germline V gene encodes CDR1 SGDLS and CDR2 YYNGEE. The CDR3 is 13 amino acids. With V trimmed by 2 bases and J by 4 bases, 2 bases remained unmatched. The chain's CDR3 is CASSVRQGETQYF. CDR3 nucleotide sequence: TGTGCCAGCAGCGTCCGACAGGGAGAGACCCAGTACTTC.

The chain joins TRBV5-1 to TRBJ2-3; TRBD1 matches 10 bases. The V gene end was trimmed by 0 bases and the J gene end by 6 bases; junction bases not matched to a gene: 1. The CDR3 consists of 14 residues. Germline loops: CDR1 SGHRS, CDR2 YFSETQ. CDR3 nucleotides: TGCGCCAGCAGCTTGGGACAGGGGGCGGATACGCAGTATTTT. Protein sequence: CASSLGQGADTQYF.